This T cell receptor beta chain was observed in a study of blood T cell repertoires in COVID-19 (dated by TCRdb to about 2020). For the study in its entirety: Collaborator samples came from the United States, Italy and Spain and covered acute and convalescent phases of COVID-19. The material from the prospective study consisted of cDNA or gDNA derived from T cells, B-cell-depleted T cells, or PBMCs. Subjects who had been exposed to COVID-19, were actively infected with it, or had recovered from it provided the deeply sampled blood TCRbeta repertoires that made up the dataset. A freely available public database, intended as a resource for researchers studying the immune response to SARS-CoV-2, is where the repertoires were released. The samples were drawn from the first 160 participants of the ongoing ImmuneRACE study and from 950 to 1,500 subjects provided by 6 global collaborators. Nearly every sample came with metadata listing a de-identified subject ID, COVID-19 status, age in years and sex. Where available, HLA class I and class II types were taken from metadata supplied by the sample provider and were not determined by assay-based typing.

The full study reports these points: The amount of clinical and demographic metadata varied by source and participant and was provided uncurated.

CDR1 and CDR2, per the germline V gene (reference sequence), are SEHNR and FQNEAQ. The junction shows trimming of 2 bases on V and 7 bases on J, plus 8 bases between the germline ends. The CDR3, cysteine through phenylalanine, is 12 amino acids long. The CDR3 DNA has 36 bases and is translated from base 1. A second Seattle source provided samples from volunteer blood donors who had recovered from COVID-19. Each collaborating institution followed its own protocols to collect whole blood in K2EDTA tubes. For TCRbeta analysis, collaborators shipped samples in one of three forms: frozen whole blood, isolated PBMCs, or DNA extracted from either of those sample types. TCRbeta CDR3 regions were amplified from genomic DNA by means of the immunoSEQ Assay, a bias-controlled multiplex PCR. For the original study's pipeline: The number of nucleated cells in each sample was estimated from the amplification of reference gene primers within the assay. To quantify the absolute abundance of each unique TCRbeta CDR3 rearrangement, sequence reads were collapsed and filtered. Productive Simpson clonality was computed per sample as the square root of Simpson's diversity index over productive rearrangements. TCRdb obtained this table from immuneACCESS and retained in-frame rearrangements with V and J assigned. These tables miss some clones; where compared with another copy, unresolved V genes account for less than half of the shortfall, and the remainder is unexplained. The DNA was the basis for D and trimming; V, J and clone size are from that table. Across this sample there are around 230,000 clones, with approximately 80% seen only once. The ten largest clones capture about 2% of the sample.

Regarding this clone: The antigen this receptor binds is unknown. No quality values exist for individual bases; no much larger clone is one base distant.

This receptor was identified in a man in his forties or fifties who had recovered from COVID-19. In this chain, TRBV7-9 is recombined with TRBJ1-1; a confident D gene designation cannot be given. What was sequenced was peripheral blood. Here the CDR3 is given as CASSLHQDEAFF. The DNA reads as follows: TGTGCCAGCAGCTTACACCAGGATGAAGCTTTCTTT.